These 5 T cell receptor beta chains came from one sample sequenced in a study of graft-versus-host responses after intestinal transplantation. The assay was immunoSEQ multiplex PCR, and TCRdb's table has in-frame clones only and misses some. This sample carries over 100,000 clones, 90% to 95% of them seen once, and the ten largest clones take more than 2.5%. For these TCRs, the target antigens are not known. Sample: unstimulated CD8+ T cells sorted from spleen or lymph node cells, taken before intestinal transplant. These receptors all stem from a human donor who received an intestinal transplant.

The gene calls are TRBV9 and TRBJ2-1; D could derive from TRBD1 or TRBD2 (5 bases each). The CDR3 consists of 16 residues. V dropped 3 bases and J dropped 5 bases, with 18 bases sitting between them. The V gene's germline CDR1 is SGDLS and CDR2 YYNGEE. The CDR3 nucleotides are TGTGCCAGCAGCGGACCCGGGACGTATGCGGACAATGAGCAGTTCTTC. Translating it yields CASSGPGTYADNEQFF.

V gene TRBV11-2 combines with J gene TRBJ2-1, with TRBD1 matching 8 bases. Trimming at V came to 3 bases and at J to 9 bases, leaving 13 bases not matched to a gene. CDR1 and CDR2 from the germline V gene are SGHAT and FQNNGV. CDR3 length: 16 amino acids. The DNA of the CDR3 is TGTGCCAGCAGCTTGGTCACCGGGACAGGTTTTGTTGAGCAGTTCTTC. It specifies CASSLVTGTGFVEQFF.

The rearrangement links TRBV27 to TRBJ2-7; D is possibly TRBD2 (6 bases). V was pared by 4 bases and J by 3 bases, with 19 bases between. The CDR3 extends over 16 amino acids. Germline lookup yields CDR1 MNHEY and CDR2 SMNVEV (reference sequence). CDR3 loop: CASSYYNGRQYYEQYF. CDR3 bases: TGTGCCAGCAGTTACTATAACGGGAGACAATACTACGAGCAGTACTTC.

The CDR3 loop is CASSLDAGAPWGYTF. CDR3 sequence (DNA): TGTGCCAGCAGCTTAGATGCGGGGGCCCCTTGGGGCTACACCTTC. The V and J genes are TRBV7-9 and TRBJ1-2, with D possibly being TRBD1 (6 bases). Trimming cost V 1 base and J 8 bases, with 17 bases left between them. This CDR3 region has 15 residues. Germline CDR1 SEHNR, CDR2 FQNEAQ (reference sequence).

The chain uses TRBV28 and TRBJ2-7; 10 bases fit TRBD2. Germline lookup yields CDR1 MDHEN and CDR2 SYDVKM. This CDR3 region has 17 residues. J gave up 3 bases and V 6 bases, and 14 bases lay outside the gene matches. CDR3 nucleotides: TGTGCCAGCAGCCTGACCCCGGGACTAGCGTCAAACTACGAGCAGTACTTC. Its translation: CASSLTPGLASNYEQYF.